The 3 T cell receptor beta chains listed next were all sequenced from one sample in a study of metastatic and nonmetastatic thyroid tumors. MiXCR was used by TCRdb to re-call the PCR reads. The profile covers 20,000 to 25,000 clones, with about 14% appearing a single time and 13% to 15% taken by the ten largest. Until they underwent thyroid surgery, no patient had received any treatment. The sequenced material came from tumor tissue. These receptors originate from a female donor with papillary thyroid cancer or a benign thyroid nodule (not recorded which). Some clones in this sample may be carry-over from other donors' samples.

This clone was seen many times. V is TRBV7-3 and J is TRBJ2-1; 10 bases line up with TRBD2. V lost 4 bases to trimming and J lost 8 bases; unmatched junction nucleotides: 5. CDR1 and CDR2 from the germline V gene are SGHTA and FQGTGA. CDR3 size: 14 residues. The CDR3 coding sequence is TGTGCCAGCAGCTCCGGGACTAGCGAGGATGAGCAGTTCTTC. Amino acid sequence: CASSSGTSEDEQFF.

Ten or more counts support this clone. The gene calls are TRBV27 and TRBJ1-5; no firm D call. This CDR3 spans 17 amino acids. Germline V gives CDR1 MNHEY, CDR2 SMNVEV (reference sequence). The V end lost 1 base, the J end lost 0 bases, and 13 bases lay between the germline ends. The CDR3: CASSLFGGLYSNQPQHF. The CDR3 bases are TGTGCCAGCAGTTTATTCGGAGGACTCTATAGCAATCAGCCCCAGCATTTT.

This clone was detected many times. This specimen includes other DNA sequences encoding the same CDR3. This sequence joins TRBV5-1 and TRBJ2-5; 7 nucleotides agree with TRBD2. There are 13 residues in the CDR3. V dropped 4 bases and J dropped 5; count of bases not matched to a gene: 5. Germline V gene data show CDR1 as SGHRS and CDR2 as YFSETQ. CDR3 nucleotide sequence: TGCGCCAGCAGCACCAGGGAGGGGGAGACCCAGTACTTC. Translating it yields CASSTREGETQYF.